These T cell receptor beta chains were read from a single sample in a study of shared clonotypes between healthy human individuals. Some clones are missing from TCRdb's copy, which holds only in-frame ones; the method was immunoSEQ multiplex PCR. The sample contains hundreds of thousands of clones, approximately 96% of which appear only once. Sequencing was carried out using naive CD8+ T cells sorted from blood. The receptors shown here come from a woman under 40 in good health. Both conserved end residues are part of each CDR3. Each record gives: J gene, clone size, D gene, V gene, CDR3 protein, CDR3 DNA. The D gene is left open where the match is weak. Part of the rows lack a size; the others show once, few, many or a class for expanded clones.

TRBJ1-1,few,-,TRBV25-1,CASSEVQEAFF,TGTGCCAGCAGTGAAGTTCAGGAAGCTTTCTTT
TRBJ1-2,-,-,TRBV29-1,CSVQLGAYGYTF,TGCAGCGTGCAATTGGGAGCCTATGGCTACACCTTC
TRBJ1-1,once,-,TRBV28,CASTPDRLNTEAFF,TGTGCCAGCACTCCTGACAGACTGAACACTGAAGCTTTCTTT
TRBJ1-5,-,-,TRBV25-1,CASSEYNSNQPQHF,TGTGCCAGCAGTGAATATAACAGCAATCAGCCCCAGCATTTT
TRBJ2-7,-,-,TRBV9,CASSVEAGEDYEQYF,TGTGCCAGCAGCGTAGAGGCAGGGGAGGACTACGAGCAGTACTTC
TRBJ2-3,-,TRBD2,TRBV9,CASSPGLEGWASTDTQYF,TGTGCCAGCAGCCCCGGACTAGAGGGCTGGGCTAGCACAGATACGCAGTATTTT
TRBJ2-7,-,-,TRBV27,CASSLGPKGEQYF,TGTGCCAGCAGTTTAGGGCCGAAAGGCGAGCAGTACTTC
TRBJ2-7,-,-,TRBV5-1,CASSLGRSYEQYF,TGCGCCAGCAGCTTGGGTCGCTCCTACGAGCAGTACTTC
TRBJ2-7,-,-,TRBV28,CASSFLLDNSYEQYF,TGTGCCAGCAGTTTCCTTCTGGATAACTCCTACGAGCAGTACTTC
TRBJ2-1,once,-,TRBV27,CASSLYGQIEQFF,TGTGCCAGCAGTTTATATGGACAGATTGAGCAGTTCTTC
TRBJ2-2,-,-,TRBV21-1,CASSKDRGGNTGELFF,TGTGCCAGCAGCAAAGATCGTGGAGGGAACACCGGGGAGCTGTTTTTT
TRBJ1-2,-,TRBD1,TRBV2,CASSEGFGTVANYGYTF,TGTGCCAGCAGTGAAGGTTTCGGGACAGTAGCTAACTATGGCTACACCTTC